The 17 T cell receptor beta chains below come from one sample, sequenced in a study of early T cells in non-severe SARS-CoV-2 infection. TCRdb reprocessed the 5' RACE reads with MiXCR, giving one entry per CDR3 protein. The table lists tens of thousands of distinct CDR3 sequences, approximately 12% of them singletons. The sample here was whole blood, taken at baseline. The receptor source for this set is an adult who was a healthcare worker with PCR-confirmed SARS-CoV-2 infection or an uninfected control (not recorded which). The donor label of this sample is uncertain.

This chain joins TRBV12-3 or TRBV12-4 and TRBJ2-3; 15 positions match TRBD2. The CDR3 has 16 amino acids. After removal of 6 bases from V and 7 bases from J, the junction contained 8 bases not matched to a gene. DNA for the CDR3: TGTGCCAGCAGGGGGAGGGGACTAGCGGGAGGACATACGCAGTATTTT. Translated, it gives CASRGRGLAGGHTQYF.

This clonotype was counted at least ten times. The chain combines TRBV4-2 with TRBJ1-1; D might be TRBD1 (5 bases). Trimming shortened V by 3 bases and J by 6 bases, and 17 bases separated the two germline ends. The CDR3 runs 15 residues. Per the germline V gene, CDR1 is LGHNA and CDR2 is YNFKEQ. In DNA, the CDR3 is TGTGCCAGCAGCCACTCGCAGGACATCCTGTCTGAAGCTTTCTTT. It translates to CASSHSQDILSEAFF.

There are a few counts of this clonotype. CDR3 amino acids: CASSSPRGRLNTGELFF. The CDR3 nucleotides read TGTGCCAGCAGTTCCCCCCGGGGGAGGCTAAACACCGGGGAGCTGTTTTTT. The chain links TRBV12-3 or TRBV12-4 to TRBJ2-2, with TRBD2 as a possible D gene (6 bases). Between the trimmed V and J ends, which lost 4 bases and 2 bases, there was a span of 17 bases. The CDR3 spans 17 residues.

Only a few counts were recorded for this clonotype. The CDR3 nucleotides read TGTGCCAGCAGCGTAGGGTGGGGTGTCCAAGAGACCCAGTACTTC. Encoded protein: CASSVGWGVQETQYF. The chain employs TRBV9 and TRBJ2-5; unclear D gene. Trimming took 0 bases from V and 1 from J, leaving 10 bases between them. Germline CDR1 and CDR2: SGDLS and YYNGEE. This CDR3 is built from 15 residues.

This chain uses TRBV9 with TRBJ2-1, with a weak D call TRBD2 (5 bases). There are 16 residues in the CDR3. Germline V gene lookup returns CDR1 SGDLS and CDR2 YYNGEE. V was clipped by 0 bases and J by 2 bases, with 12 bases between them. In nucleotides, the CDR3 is TGTGCCAGCAGCGTAGTCGCGGGCTCGACCTACAATGAGCAGTTCTTC. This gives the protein CASSVVAGSTYNEQFF.

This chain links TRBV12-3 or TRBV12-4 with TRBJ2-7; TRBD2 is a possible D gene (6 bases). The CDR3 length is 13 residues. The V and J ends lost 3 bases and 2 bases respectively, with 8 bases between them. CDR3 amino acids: CASSFWGAYEQYF. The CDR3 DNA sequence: TGTGCCAGCAGTTTTTGGGGGGCCTACGAGCAGTACTTC.

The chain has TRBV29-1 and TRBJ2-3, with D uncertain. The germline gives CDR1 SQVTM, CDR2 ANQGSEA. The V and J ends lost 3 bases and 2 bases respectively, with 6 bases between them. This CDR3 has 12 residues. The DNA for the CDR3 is TGCAGCGTTGACGGCTACACAGATACGCAGTATTTT. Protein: CSVDGYTDTQYF.

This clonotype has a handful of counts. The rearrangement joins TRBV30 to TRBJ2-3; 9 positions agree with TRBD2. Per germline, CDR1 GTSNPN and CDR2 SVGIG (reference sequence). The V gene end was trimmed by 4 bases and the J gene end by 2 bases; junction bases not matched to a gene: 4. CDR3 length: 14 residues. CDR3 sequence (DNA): TGTGCCTGGAATCTAGCGGGGAACACAGATACGCAGTATTTT. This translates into CAWNLAGNTDTQYF.

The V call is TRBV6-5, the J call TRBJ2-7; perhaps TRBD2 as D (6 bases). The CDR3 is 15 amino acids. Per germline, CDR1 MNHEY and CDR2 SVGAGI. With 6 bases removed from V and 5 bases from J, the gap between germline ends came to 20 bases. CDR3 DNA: TGTGCCAGCAGCCGGGATGGGGGGATCGGAAACGAGCAGTACTTC. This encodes CASSRDGGIGNEQYF.

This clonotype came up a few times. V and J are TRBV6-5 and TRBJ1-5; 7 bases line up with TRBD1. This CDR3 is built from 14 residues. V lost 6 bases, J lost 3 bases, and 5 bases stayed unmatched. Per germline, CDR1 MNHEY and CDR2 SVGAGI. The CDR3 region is CASRSTGVNQPQHF. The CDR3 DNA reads TGTGCCAGCAGATCTACAGGGGTCAATCAGCCCCAGCATTTT.

The DNA of the CDR3 is TGTGCCAGCAGCCATATGTCAGGGTATAGGCAAGAGACCCAGTACTTC. As protein: CASSHMSGYRQETQYF. V gene TRBV14 combines with J gene TRBJ2-5, with D possibly TRBD1 on 5 matching bases. CDR1 is SGHDN, CDR2 FVKESK, per germline. Deletions cut 3 bases from V and 2 bases from J, with 16 bases between. The CDR3 is made up of 16 amino acids.

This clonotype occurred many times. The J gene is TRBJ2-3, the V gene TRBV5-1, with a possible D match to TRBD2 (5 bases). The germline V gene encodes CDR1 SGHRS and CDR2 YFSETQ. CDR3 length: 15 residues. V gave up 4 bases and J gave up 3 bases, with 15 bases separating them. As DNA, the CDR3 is TGCGCCAGCAGCCGATTACTTAGCGTTACAGATACGCAGTATTTT. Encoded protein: CASSRLLSVTDTQYF.

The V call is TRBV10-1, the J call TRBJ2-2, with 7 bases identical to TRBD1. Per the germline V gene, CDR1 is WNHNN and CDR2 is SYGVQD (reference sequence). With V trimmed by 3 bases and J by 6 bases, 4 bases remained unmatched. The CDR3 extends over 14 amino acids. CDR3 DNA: TGCGCCAGCAGTGACCACACAGGGGCCGGGGAGCTGTTTTTT. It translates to CASSDHTGAGELFF.

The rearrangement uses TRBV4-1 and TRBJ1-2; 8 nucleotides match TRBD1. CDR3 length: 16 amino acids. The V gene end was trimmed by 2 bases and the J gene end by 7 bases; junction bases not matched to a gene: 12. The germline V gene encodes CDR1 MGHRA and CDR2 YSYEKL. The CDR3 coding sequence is TGCGCCAGCAGCCAACCCACCCAGGGACAGGCGAGTGGCTACACCTTC. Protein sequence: CASSQPTQGQASGYTF.

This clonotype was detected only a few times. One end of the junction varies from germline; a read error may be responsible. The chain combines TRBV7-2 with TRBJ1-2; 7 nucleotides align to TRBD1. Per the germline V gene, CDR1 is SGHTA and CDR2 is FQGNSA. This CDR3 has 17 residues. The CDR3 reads CASSAIQGNLPNHGYTF. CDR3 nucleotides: TGTGCCAGCAGCGCGATACAGGGGAACCTGCCTAACCATGGCTACACCTTC.

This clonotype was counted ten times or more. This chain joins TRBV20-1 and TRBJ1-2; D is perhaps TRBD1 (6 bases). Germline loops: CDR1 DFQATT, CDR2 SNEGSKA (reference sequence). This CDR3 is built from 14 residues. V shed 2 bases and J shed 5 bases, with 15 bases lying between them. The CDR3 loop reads CSARQGPGRYGYTF. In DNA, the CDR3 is TGCAGTGCTAGACAGGGGCCTGGGCGATATGGCTACACCTTC.

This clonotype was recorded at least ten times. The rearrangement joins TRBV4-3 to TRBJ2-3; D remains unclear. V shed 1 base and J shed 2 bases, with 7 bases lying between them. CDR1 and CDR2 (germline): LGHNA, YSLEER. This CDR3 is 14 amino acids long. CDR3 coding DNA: TGCGCCAGCAGCCAAGTTGTGAACACAGATACGCAGTATTTT. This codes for CASSQVVNTDTQYF.